The next 22 T cell receptor beta chains were all read from a single sample in a study of OX40 agonist ivuxolimab in advanced cancers. Some clones are missing from TCRdb's copy, which holds only in-frame ones; the method was immunoSEQ multiplex PCR. The repertoire consists of about 88,000 clones, with 70% to 85% occurring once and the leading ten covering approximately 4.2%. The source was CD4+ or CD8+ T cells sorted from blood, collected in a trial of the OX40 agonist ivuxolimab. These receptors were taken from an adult with an advanced solid tumor such as melanoma, head and neck, liver or kidney cancer.

The gene calls are TRBV6-5 and TRBJ2-1; D not certain. Germline V lookup: CDR1 MNHEY, CDR2 SVGAGI. CDR3 size: 13 residues. Between the trimmed V and J ends, which lost 2 bases and 8 bases, there was a span of 10 bases. The CDR3 DNA reads TGTGCCAGCAGTTACCCCCCGTCGGATGAGCAGTTCTTC. Translating it yields CASSYPPSDEQFF.

This chain uses TRBV7-2 with TRBJ2-3; D perhaps matches TRBD2 (5 bases). The CDR3 consists of 13 residues. V was shortened by 2 bases and J by 6 bases, with 9 bases between the two germline ends. Germline values: CDR1 SGHTA, CDR2 FQGNSA. The CDR3 spells CASSLMVADTQYF. CDR3 DNA: TGTGCCAGCAGCTTAATGGTAGCGGATACGCAGTATTTT.

J is TRBJ2-3 and V is TRBV10-3; a possible D gene is TRBD2 (5 bases). The V gene lost 4 bases and the J gene lost 5 bases, with 13 bases spanning the gap. The CDR3 consists of 14 residues. Per germline, CDR1 ENHRY and CDR2 SYGVKD. In nucleotides, the CDR3 is TGTGCCATCAGTGCTGCACCCAGCGGAGATACGCAGTATTTT. As protein: CAISAAPSGDTQYF.

The V gene is TRBV18, the J gene TRBJ2-1; no firm D call. Germline loops: CDR1 KGHSH, CDR2 LQKENI. With 5 bases removed from V and 8 bases from J, the gap between germline ends came to 10 bases. This CDR3 has 12 amino acids. CDR3 sequence (DNA): TGTGCCAGCTCAAAGACCGTGGATGAGCAGTTCTTC. Translating it yields CASSKTVDEQFF.

This rearrangement joins TRBV7-2 to TRBJ1-2; maybe TRBD1 (5 bases). Germline CDR1 SGHTA, CDR2 FQGNSA. The CDR3 length is 14 residues. Between the trimmed V and J ends, which lost 2 bases and 2 bases, there was a span of 9 bases. The CDR3 coding sequence is TGTGCCAGCAGCTTATGGGCAGGGAACTATGGCTACACCTTC. As protein: CASSLWAGNYGYTF. The whole variable domain, remainder taken from reference TRBV7-2 and TRBJ1-2, is GAGVSQSPSNKVTEKGKDVELRCDPISGHTALYWYRQSLGQGLEFLIYFQGNSAPDKSGLPSDRFSAERTGGSVSTLTIQRTQQEDSAVYLCASSLWAGNYGYTFGSGTRLTVV.

The chain employs TRBV28 and TRBJ2-5, with D hard to call. Germline assignment: CDR1 MDHEN and CDR2 SYDVKM. The CDR3 length is 14 residues. Deletions cut 2 bases from V and 1 base from J, with 8 bases between. CDR3 region: CASSLAPAQETQYF. The CDR3 DNA follows: TGTGCCAGCAGTTTAGCCCCAGCCCAAGAGACCCAGTACTTC.

Remarks on this clone: Germline and junction disagree at one end, which may indicate a read error. The same CDR3 can be traced to other DNA sequences in this sample. The J gene is TRBJ2-5, the V gene TRBV19; perhaps TRBD1 as D (7 bases). Germline CDR1 reads LNHDA; CDR2 reads SQIVND (reference sequence). CDR3 length: 15 amino acids. For the CDR3, the DNA is TGCGCCAGTAGTATAAGGAGGGGGCATTTAGAGACCCAGTACTTC. Translating gives CASSIRRGHLETQYF.

The CDR3: CASSPGPYQGEQYF. The DNA for the CDR3 is TGTGCCAGCTCACCAGGACCCTACCAAGGCGAGCAGTACTTC. This sequence joins TRBV18 and TRBJ2-7; D gene uncertain. The germline gives CDR1 KGHSH, CDR2 LQKENI. The CDR3 covers 14 residues. With 2 bases removed from V and 6 bases from J, the gap between germline ends came to 14 bases.

The rearrangement links TRBV5-4 to TRBJ1-1; tentative D call: TRBD1 (5 bases). The CDR3 is 13 amino acids. Germline CDR1 is SGHNT and CDR2 is YYREEE (reference sequence). The V end was cut by 6 bases, the J end by 1 base, with 10 bases between. The CDR3, as DNA: TGTGCCAGCATCCGGGACCCGAACACTGAAGCTTTCTTT. Translating gives CASIRDPNTEAFF.

The chain joins TRBV11-2 to TRBJ2-3, with 7 bases aligning to TRBD1. The CDR3 extends over 15 amino acids. Germline loops: CDR1 SGHAT, CDR2 FQNNGV. V lost 2 bases and J lost 2; bases outside the gene matches: 4. The CDR3 DNA sequence: TGTGCCAGCAGCTTACGGGACAGATACACAGATACGCAGTATTTT. Its translation: CASSLRDRYTDTQYF.

This clone appeared once. The chain couples TRBV6-5 to TRBJ2-5, with D hard to call. Deletions cut 6 bases from V and 7 bases from J, with 9 bases between. The CDR3 runs 11 residues. CDR1 is MNHEY and CDR2 is SVGAGI in the germline V gene. The DNA of the CDR3 is TGTGCCAGCAGATATAGAGGGACCCAGTACTTC. Encoded protein: CASRYRGTQYF.

The CDR3 loop is CASRPDRFTGELFF. Here the CDR3 DNA reads TGTGCCAGCAGGCCAGACAGATTCACCGGGGAGCTGTTTTTT. The chain carries TRBV5-4 and TRBJ2-2, with D maybe TRBD1 (5 bases). Germline V CDR1 and CDR2: SGHNT, YYREEE (reference sequence). V lost 5 bases and J 4 bases, leaving 12 bases between the germline ends. CDR3 size: 14 residues.

This clone was observed a single time. The chain combines TRBV28 with TRBJ2-6; a possible D gene is TRBD1 (7 bases). Looked up from germline, CDR1 is MDHEN and CDR2 is SYDVKM. Trimming removed 7 bases from V and 0 bases from J, with 16 bases in between. The CDR3 is 17 amino acids. In DNA, the CDR3 is TGTGCCAGCATGGGGCAGGGGGGAATCTCTGGGGCCAACGTCCTGACTTTC. Protein: CASMGQGGISGANVLTF.

The V call is TRBV28, the J call TRBJ1-2; 7 bases line up with TRBD1. Germline CDR1 MDHEN, CDR2 SYDVKM. The length of the CDR3 is 14 residues. Unmatched junction bases numbered 9, after V lost 6 bases and J lost 5 bases. The CDR3 here is CASSWDSGGYGYTF. CDR3 coding DNA: TGTGCCAGCAGCTGGGACTCAGGGGGGTATGGCTACACCTTC.

V usage is TRBV28 and J usage is TRBJ1-5; D might be TRBD1 (5 bases). Per germline, CDR1 MDHEN and CDR2 SYDVKM. This CDR3 contains 19 residues. The ends were cut back, 6 bases at V and 2 bases at J, with 26 bases in the middle. The CDR3 DNA follows: TGTGCCAGCAGCAACCCGGGACTTTTCTCCGTCGACGGCAATCAGCCCCAGCATTTT. This translates into CASSNPGLFSVDGNQPQHF.

This sequence joins TRBV19 and TRBJ2-3; D tentatively reads TRBD1 or TRBD2 (5 bases each). This CDR3 contains 15 residues. Germline V lookup: CDR1 LNHDA, CDR2 SQIVND (reference sequence). V dropped 7 bases and J dropped 0 bases, with 14 bases sitting between them. CDR3 nucleotide sequence: TGTGCCAGTAAGGTGTGGGGCGGGAGCACAGATACGCAGTATTTT. It yields the protein CASKVWGGSTDTQYF. The entire variable domain, with the rest obtained from reference TRBV19 and TRBJ2-3, is as follows: DGGITQSPKYLFRKEGQNVTLSCEQNLNHDAMYWYRQDPGQGLRLIYYSQIVNDFQKGDIAEGYSVSREKKESFPLTVTSAQKNPTAFYLCASKVWGGSTDTQYFGPGTRLTVL.

This clone was detected only once. This chain uses TRBV7-2 with TRBJ2-7; D may be TRBD2 (7 bases). This CDR3 contains 16 residues. The germline V gene encodes CDR1 SGHTA and CDR2 FQGNSA. Trimming cost V 6 bases and J 0 bases, with 18 bases left between them. CDR3 nucleotides: TGTGCCAGCAGGCAAGGGGGGGGTGAAAGCTCCTACGAGCAGTACTTC. Its protein is CASRQGGGESSYEQYF. Full variable domain (missing parts from reference TRBV7-2 and TRBJ2-7): GAGVSQSPSNKVTEKGKDVELRCDPISGHTALYWYRQSLGQGLEFLIYFQGNSAPDKSGLPSDRFSAERTGGSVSTLTIQRTQQEDSAVYLCASRQGGGESSYEQYFGPGTRLTVT.

A few counts support this clone. The genes are TRBV10-3 and TRBJ2-7; TRBD1 is a possible D gene (6 bases). Per the germline V gene, CDR1 is ENHRY and CDR2 is SYGVKD. The germline V and J ends were trimmed by 6 bases and 4 bases, with 16 bases remaining between them. CDR3 length: 14 residues. The CDR3: CAISVTGIDYEQYF. The CDR3 DNA reads as TGTGCCATCAGCGTTACAGGGATAGATTACGAGCAGTACTTC.

V usage is TRBV28 and J usage is TRBJ2-7, with D possibly TRBD2 on 6 matching bases. Germline V gene lookup returns CDR1 MDHEN and CDR2 SYDVKM. CDR3 size: 13 residues. Trimming took 3 bases from V and 2 from J, leaving 8 bases between them. CDR3 in DNA: TGTGCCAGCAGTTTCGGCGGGACCTACGAGCAGTACTTC. Its translation is CASSFGGTYEQYF.

V usage is TRBV2 and J usage is TRBJ1-1, with D uncertain. V was pared by 6 bases and J by 5 bases, with 4 bases between. Looked up from germline, CDR1 is SNHLY and CDR2 is FYNNEI. There are 10 residues in the CDR3. The DNA for the CDR3 is TGTGCCAGCAGCGGGACTGAAGCTTTCTTT. Amino acid sequence: CASSGTEAFF.

This rearrangement joins TRBV5-4 to TRBJ2-7; 13 nucleotides match TRBD2. CDR1 is SGHNT, CDR2 YYREEE, per germline (reference sequence). The ends lost 0 bases at V and 7 bases at J; junction bases unmatched: 1. The CDR3 has 14 amino acids. In nucleotides, the CDR3 is TGTGCCAGCAGCTTGGGACTAGCGGGAGGAGAGCAGTACTTC. Translation gives CASSLGLAGGEQYF. Using reference TRBV5-4 and TRBJ2-7 for the parts outside the CDR3, the full variable domain is ETGVTQSPTHLIKTRGQQVTLRCSSQSGHNTVSWYQQALGQGPQFIFQYYREEENGRGNFPPRFSGLQFPNYSSELNVNALELDDSALYLCASSLGLAGGEQYFGPGTRLTVT.

The genes are TRBV19 and TRBJ1-3; the D is unclear. The V and J ends lost 10 bases and 4 bases respectively, with 14 bases between them. Looked up from germline, CDR1 is LNHDA and CDR2 is SQIVND (reference sequence). The CDR3 is made up of 13 amino acids. The CDR3 DNA reads TGTGCCACCACGGAGTTACCAGGAAACACCATATATTTT. Residues: CATTELPGNTIYF.